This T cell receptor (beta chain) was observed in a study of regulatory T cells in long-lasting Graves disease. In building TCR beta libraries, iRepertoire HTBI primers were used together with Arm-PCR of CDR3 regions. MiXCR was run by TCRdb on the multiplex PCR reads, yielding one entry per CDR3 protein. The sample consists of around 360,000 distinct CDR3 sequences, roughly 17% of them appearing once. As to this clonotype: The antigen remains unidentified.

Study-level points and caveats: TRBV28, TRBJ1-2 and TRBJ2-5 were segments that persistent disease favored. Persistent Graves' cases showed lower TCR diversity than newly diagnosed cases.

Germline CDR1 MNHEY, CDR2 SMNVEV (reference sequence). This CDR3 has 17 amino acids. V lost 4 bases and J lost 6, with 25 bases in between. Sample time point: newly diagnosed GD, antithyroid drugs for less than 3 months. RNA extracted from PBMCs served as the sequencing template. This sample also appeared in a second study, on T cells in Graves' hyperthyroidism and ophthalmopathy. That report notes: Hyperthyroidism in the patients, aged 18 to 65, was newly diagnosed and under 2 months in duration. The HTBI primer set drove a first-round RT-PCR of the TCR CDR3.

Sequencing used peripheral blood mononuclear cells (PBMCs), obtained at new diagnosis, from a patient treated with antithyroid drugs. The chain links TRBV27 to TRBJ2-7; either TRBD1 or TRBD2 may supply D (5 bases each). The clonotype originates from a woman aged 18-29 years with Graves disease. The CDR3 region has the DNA TGTGCCAGCAGTTACCTGGGCCCGGGACCCGATCGTGGCGAGCAGTACTTC. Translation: CASSYLGPGPDRGEQYF.